These T cell receptor beta chains were read from a single sample in a study of cytomegalovirus exposure and HLA in healthy donors. Data came from immunoSEQ multiplex PCR; TCRdb stores just in-frame clones and leaves some out. The sample has some 110,000 clones; 70% to 80% are singletons. The sequenced material came from PBMCs. These receptors were collected from a boy between 10 and 17 years old in good health and CMV-seronegative. The CDR3 runs from the conserved cysteine through the conserved F or W. A D gene is named only where the DNA matches it firmly. Not every row has a clone size; where given, it reads once, few, many or a size class.

V gene	D gene	J gene	clone size	CDR3 protein	CDR3 DNA
TRBV6-5	.	TRBJ1-2	.	CASSYSHRDFGYTF	TGTGCCAGCAGTTACTCGCACAGGGATTTTGGCTACACCTTC
TRBV28	.	TRBJ1-5	.	CASSLRRLSGNQPQHF	TGTGCCAGCAGTTTAAGGCGATTAAGCGGCAATCAGCCCCAGCATTTT
TRBV27	TRBD2	TRBJ2-7	few	CASSRGLAGLFSYEQYF	TGTGCCAGCAGTAGGGGACTAGCGGGACTTTTCTCCTACGAGCAGTACTTC
TRBV7-6	TRBD1	TRBJ2-1	.	CASSPTQGAAEQFF	TGTGCCAGCAGCCCTACACAGGGGGCGGCTGAGCAGTTCTTC
TRBV4-3	.	TRBJ2-7	.	CASSHTRGDYEQYF	TGCGCCAGCAGCCATACCAGGGGGGACTACGAGCAGTACTTC
TRBV6-4	TRBD1	TRBJ2-2	.	CASSGTGGTGELFF	TGTGCCAGCAGTGGCACAGGGGGCACCGGGGAGCTGTTTTTT
TRBV27	TRBD2	TRBJ2-5	.	CASSTGTSGSRKTQYF	TGTGCCAGCAGTACAGGGACTAGCGGGAGTAGAAAGACCCAGTACTTC
TRBV5-1	TRBD2	TRBJ2-1	.	CASSLDSGAYNEQFF	TGCGCCAGCAGCTTGGATAGCGGGGCCTACAATGAGCAGTTCTTC
TRBV4-3	TRBD1	TRBJ1-2	.	CASSQDLGQGGGYTF	TGCGCCAGCAGCCAAGATCTGGGACAGGGGGGAGGCTACACCTTC
TRBV6-1	.	TRBJ1-1	few	CASSEEMGGGTEAFF	TGTGCCAGCAGTGAAGAGATGGGGGGGGGCACTGAAGCTTTCTTT
TRBV6-5	.	TRBJ1-6	.	CASSYSLRAVESPLHF	TGTGCCAGCAGTTATAGTCTCAGGGCGGTAGAATCACCCCTCCACTTT
TRBV5-1	.	TRBJ2-3	.	CASSLNPSTDTQYF	TGCGCCAGCAGCTTGAATCCGAGTACAGATACGCAGTATTTT
TRBV9	.	TRBJ2-1	.	CASRSVADYNEQFF	TGTGCCAGCAGGTCGGTAGCAGACTACAATGAGCAGTTCTTC
TRBV27	.	TRBJ1-4	.	CASKDYNEKLFF	TGTGCCAGCAAGGACTATAATGAAAAACTGTTTTTT
TRBV29-1	.	TRBJ1-5	few	CSVAQGYNQPQHF	TGCAGCGTTGCCCAGGGATACAATCAGCCCCAGCATTTT
TRBV7-8	.	TRBJ1-5	.	CASSLPSNQPQHF	TGTGCCAGCAGTCTCCCGAGCAATCAGCCCCAGCATTTT
TRBV7-2	.	TRBJ2-3	.	CASSLASGTDTQYF	TGTGCCAGCAGCTTAGCCAGCGGCACAGATACGCAGTATTTT
TRBV5-4	.	TRBJ2-5	.	CASSPEVRETQYF	TGTGCCAGCAGCCCAGAAGTCAGGGAGACCCAGTACTTC
TRBV18	TRBD1	TRBJ2-5	.	CASSPLTGGQETQYF	TGTGCCAGCTCCCCCCTGACAGGGGGTCAAGAGACCCAGTACTTC
TRBV7-2	.	TRBJ2-7	.	CASSSGLEQYF	TGTGCCAGCAGCTCAGGCCTCGAGCAGTACTTC
TRBV18	.	TRBJ1-1	.	CASSSRDKNTEAFF	TGTGCCAGCTCATCCCGGGACAAGAACACTGAAGCTTTCTTT
TRBV27	.	TRBJ1-1	.	CASSFYQGRGTEAFF	TGTGCCAGCAGTTTCTACCAGGGGAGGGGGACTGAAGCTTTCTTT
TRBV19	.	TRBJ1-5	few	CASNALAKYSNQPQHF	TGTGCCAGTAACGCGCTCGCGAAGTATAGCAATCAGCCCCAGCATTTT
TRBV6-5	.	TRBJ2-2	few	CASSYSATYRGELFF	TGTGCCAGCAGTTACTCAGCGACGTACAGGGGGGAGCTGTTTTTT
TRBV5-6	.	TRBJ1-4	few	CASSLGTQNEKLFF	TGTGCCAGCAGCTTGGGTACACAAAATGAAAAACTGTTTTTT
TRBV11-2	TRBD2	TRBJ2-1	.	CASTVTLRGSGYYNEQFF	TGTGCCAGCACCGTAACCCTCCGGGGTAGCGGGTATTACAATGAGCAGTTCTTC
TRBV2	.	TRBJ1-1	.	CASKADMNTEAFF	TGTGCCAGCAAAGCAGACATGAACACTGAAGCTTTCTTT
TRBV6-1	TRBD1	TRBJ2-7	.	CASSEAGTGDTYEQYF	TGTGCCAGCAGTGAAGCCGGGACAGGGGACACCTACGAGCAGTACTTC
TRBV6-6	TRBD2	TRBJ2-3	.	CASSPLSGTITDTQYF	TGTGCCAGCAGCCCGCTCTCCGGGACTATCACAGATACGCAGTATTTT
TRBV6-5	TRBD2	TRBJ2-3	.	CASKLAGGTPHTQYF	TGTGCCAGTAAATTAGCGGGGGGCACCCCCCATACGCAGTATTTT
TRBV6-5	.	TRBJ1-1	once	CASTYGGGTEAFF	TGTGCCAGCACCTATGGGGGGGGCACTGAAGCTTTCTTT
TRBV5-4	.	TRBJ2-7	.	CASSTHKTADYEQYF	TGTGCCAGCAGCACACACAAGACAGCTGACTACGAGCAGTACTTC
TRBV5-1	.	TRBJ1-6	.	CASSLAPDSYNSPLHF	TGCGCCAGCAGCTTGGCCCCAGACTCCTATAATTCACCCCTCCACTTT
TRBV5-4	TRBD1	TRBJ2-3	.	CASSEQGWDTQYF	TGTGCCAGCAGCGAACAGGGGTGGGATACGCAGTATTTT
TRBV2	.	TRBJ1-2	.	CASRTDSHNYGYTF	TGTGCCAGCAGGACAGACAGCCATAACTATGGCTACACCTTC
TRBV11-2	TRBD2	TRBJ2-7	few	CASSLARGNAYEQYF	TGTGCCAGCAGCTTAGCGCGGGGGAACGCCTACGAGCAGTACTTC
TRBV18	TRBD2	TRBJ2-2	.	CASSPWYKGLAEETGELFF	TGTGCCAGCTCACCGTGGTATAAGGGACTAGCGGAAGAAACCGGGGAGCTGTTTTTT
TRBV7-9	.	TRBJ2-3	.	CASSLGIGTQYF	TGTGCCAGCAGCTTAGGAATCGGGACGCAGTATTTT
TRBV10-3	TRBD1	TRBJ1-2	few	CATSFDREDGYTF	TGTGCCACCTCCTTCGACAGGGAGGATGGCTACACCTTC
TRBV2	.	TRBJ2-7	few	CASSGLIRGGTYEQYF	TGTGCCAGCAGCGGCCTCATCCGTGGGGGGACCTACGAGCAGTACTTC
TRBV6-1	TRBD1	TRBJ2-7	.	CASSRQGAQYF	TGTGCCAGCAGTAGACAGGGGGCGCAGTACTTC
TRBV19	.	TRBJ1-2	.	CASSTRALGSYGYTF	TGTGCCAGTAGTACCCGGGCCCTAGGGAGCTATGGCTACACCTTC
TRBV28	TRBD1	TRBJ1-5	.	CASSLWGQGQPQHF	TGTGCCAGCAGTTTGTGGGGACAGGGGCAGCCCCAGCATTTT
TRBV9	.	TRBJ2-1	once	CASSALYNEQFF	TGTGCCAGCAGCGCCCTATACAATGAGCAGTTCTTC
TRBV5-1	.	TRBJ2-1	.	CASSLAGSLSYNEQFF	TGCGCCAGCAGCTTGGCCGGGAGTCTTTCCTACAATGAGCAGTTCTTC
TRBV7-2	.	TRBJ2-7	.	CASSQSVGSFYEQYF	TGTGCCAGCAGCCAGTCTGTTGGCTCCTTCTACGAGCAGTACTTC
TRBV6-4	.	TRBJ2-6	few	CASSEDNSGANVLTF	TGTGCCAGCAGTGAGGACAACTCTGGGGCCAACGTCCTGACTTTC
TRBV2	.	TRBJ2-7	.	CASSGDEQYF	TGTGCCAGCAGTGGCGACGAGCAGTACTTC
TRBV14	TRBD2	TRBJ2-5	.	CASSRPEWRGGNQETQYF	TGTGCCAGCAGCCGCCCCGAATGGCGGGGGGGAAACCAAGAGACCCAGTACTTC
TRBV27	TRBD2	TRBJ2-7	.	CASSQLAGGHEQYF	TGTGCCAGCAGTCAGCTAGCGGGAGGCCACGAGCAGTACTTC
TRBV2	TRBD1	TRBJ1-6	few	CASYRRGQGISSSPLHF	TGTGCCAGCTACCGACGGGGACAGGGGATTTCTAGTTCACCCCTCCACTTT
TRBV5-4	.	TRBJ2-2	few	CASTLGGELFF	TGTGCCAGCACCCTCGGCGGGGAGCTGTTTTTT